What follows are 2 T cell receptor beta chains derived from one specimen sequenced in a study of T cells in Graves' hyperthyroidism and ophthalmopathy. Amplification of TCR beta CDR3 regions used RNA as the template. HTBI primers were employed in a first-round RT-PCR of the TCR CDR3. TCRdb reanalysed the multiplex PCR reads using MiXCR and keeps one entry per CDR3 protein. The sample consists of 500,000 to 650,000 distinct CDR3 sequences, approximately 48% of them appearing once. The sequencing sample was made of peripheral blood or thyroid tissue (not recorded which). These TCRs come from an adult woman with Graves' disease, either hyperthyroidism or ophthalmopathy (not recorded which).

The chain couples TRBV11-2 to TRBJ2-5; no clear D. The CDR3 is 13 residues long. With 1 base removed from V and 9 bases from J, the gap between germline ends came to 12 bases. Germline V gene data show CDR1 as SGHAT and CDR2 as FQNNGV. Here the CDR3 reads CASSLVANQPQYF. DNA of the CDR3: TGTGCCAGCAGCTTAGTGGCCAATCAGCCCCAGTACTTC.

There are many counts of this clonotype. The J gene is TRBJ2-7, the V gene TRBV7-9; D ambiguous. The CDR3 sequence is 13 residues long. Germline values: CDR1 SEHNR, CDR2 FQNEAQ (reference sequence). Trimming took 2 bases from V and 6 from J, leaving 11 bases between them. CDR3 nucleotides: TGTGCCAGCAGCTTAATGGCCTTAAGCGAGCAGTACTTC. Its protein is CASSLMALSEQYF.